One sample yielded the 20 T cell receptor beta chains listed below, sequenced in a study of cytomegalovirus exposure and HLA in healthy donors (dated by TCRdb to 2017 to 2019). Library creation used the immunoSEQ multiplex PCR assay. TCRdb mirrors the immuneACCESS table, restricted to in-frame sequences. Some clones are absent from its copies; in checked studies, under half trace to an unresolved V gene, and the reason for the others is unknown. In all, the sample holds 82,000 or so clones, and 95% of those were seen once. Of the sample, nearly 0.7% falls within the top ten clones. Sequenced material: PBMCs. These receptors were obtained from a woman aged 18-29 years in good health and CMV-seronegative.

CDR3 in DNA: TGTGCCAGCAGGCGCGGGACGCAAAAAGCCAAAAACATTCAGTACTTC. It is translated as CASRRGTQKAKNIQYF. The chain recombines TRBV2 with TRBJ2-4, with a weak D call TRBD2 (6 bases). V lost 6 bases, J lost 0 bases, and 15 bases lay in between. The germline V gene encodes CDR1 SNHLY and CDR2 FYNNEI. The CDR3 consists of 16 residues.

The V call is TRBV5-1, the J call TRBJ2-1; D gene unclear. Germline V gene data show CDR1 as SGHRS and CDR2 as YFSETQ. The CDR3 runs 14 residues. Trimming took off 4 bases at V and 5 bases at J, with 13 bases between the two ends. The CDR3 region has the DNA TGCGCCAGCAGCCAGGTTGGGCGTCACAATGAGCAGTTCTTC. Encoded protein: CASSQVGRHNEQFF.

The rearrangement uses TRBV9 and TRBJ2-7; D is possibly TRBD2 (7 bases). Deletions cut 1 base from V and 6 bases from J, with 23 bases between. The CDR3 contains 17 residues. Per the germline V gene, CDR1 is SGDLS and CDR2 is YYNGEE. CDR3 in amino acids: CASSVRGALGRLGEQYF. CDR3 nucleotides: TGTGCCAGCAGCGTAAGGGGGGCCCTCGGGAGGCTGGGCGAGCAGTACTTC. The variable domain in full, with the rest retrieved from reference TRBV9 and TRBJ2-7, is DSGVTQTPKHLITATGQRVTLRCSPRSGDLSVYWYQQSLDQGLQFLIQYYNGEERAKGNILERFSAQQFPDLHSELNLSSLELGDSALYFCASSVRGALGRLGEQYFGPGTRLTVT.

The J gene is TRBJ1-5, the V gene TRBV6-5; TRBD1 might be the D (5 bases). Trimming took off 8 bases at V and 3 bases at J, with 11 bases between the two ends. Germline V lookup: CDR1 MNHEY, CDR2 SVGAGI. The CDR3 is made up of 13 amino acids. The CDR3, as DNA: TGTGCCAGCGGGCAGACAGACAATCAGCCCCAGCATTTT. This translates into CASGQTDNQPQHF.

This chain links TRBV7-9 with TRBJ2-1, with D possibly being TRBD2 (5 bases). The CDR3 runs 11 residues. Germline CDR1 SEHNR, CDR2 FQNEAQ (reference sequence). Trimming removed 2 bases from V and 9 bases from J, with 5 bases in between. DNA for the CDR3: TGTGCCAGCAGCTTACGGGGTGAGCAGTTCTTC. The encoded protein is CASSLRGEQFF.

The chain recombines TRBV2 with TRBJ2-1; 10 nucleotides line up with TRBD2. The germline V gene has CDR1 SNHLY and CDR2 FYNNEI. The CDR3 totals 15 residues. V dropped 8 bases and J dropped 9; count of bases not matched to a gene: 13. CDR3 sequence: CASGFGLAASGEQFF. The CDR3 bases are TGTGCCAGCGGCTTCGGACTAGCGGCTTCGGGTGAGCAGTTCTTC.

V and J are TRBV4-3 and TRBJ2-5; tentative D call: TRBD1 (5 bases). With 5 bases removed from V and 5 bases from J, the gap between germline ends came to 15 bases. The length of the CDR3 is 14 residues. CDR1 is LGHNA and CDR2 is YSLEER in the germline V gene. The CDR3 reads CASSNRGRDETQYF. For the CDR3, the DNA is TGCGCCAGCAGCAACCGAGGCAGGGATGAGACCCAGTACTTC.

The V call is TRBV14, the J call TRBJ1-2; 7 nucleotides line up with TRBD1. The V and J ends lost 0 bases and 7 bases, in that order; junction bases with no gene match: 8. The CDR3 is 15 residues long. Germline V gives CDR1 SGHDN, CDR2 FVKESK. The CDR3 DNA sequence: TGTGCCAGCAGCCAAGACCAGACAGGGTGGCTTGGCTACACCTTC. This codes for CASSQDQTGWLGYTF.

The CDR3 nucleotides are TGTGCCAGCAGTTTCCTCGGACTTCACAATGAGCAGTTCTTC. Protein product: CASSFLGLHNEQFF. The chain links TRBV6-5 to TRBJ2-1, with a tentative D call TRBD2 (5 bases). Per germline, CDR1 MNHEY and CDR2 SVGAGI. Trimming took 4 bases from V and 5 from J, leaving 12 bases between them. The CDR3 covers 14 residues.

The DNA of the CDR3 is TGCGCCAGCAAAGACGGGACACCCGAGGAAGAGACCCAGTACTTC. Translation gives CASKDGTPEEETQYF. The chain combines TRBV10-2 with TRBJ2-5; a weak D match, TRBD1 (6 bases). The CDR3 has 15 residues. Trimming removed 7 bases at V and 3 bases at J, with 18 bases between. Germline V gene data show CDR1 as WSHSY and CDR2 as SAAADI.

This sequence joins TRBV5-1 and TRBJ2-2; 12 bases are shared with TRBD1. V dropped 0 bases and J dropped 2; count of bases not matched to a gene: 5. The germline V gene encodes CDR1 SGHRS and CDR2 YFSETQ. CDR3 length: 18 amino acids. CDR3 nucleotides: TGCGCCAGCAGCTTGGCGGGGACAGGGGGCCTTAACACCGGGGAGCTGTTTTTT. Its translation is CASSLAGTGGLNTGELFF.

The V gene is TRBV7-8, the J gene TRBJ1-2; TRBD1 matches at 11 bases. Germline values: CDR1 SGHVS, CDR2 FQNEAQ. This CDR3 comprises 14 residues. With 5 bases clipped from V and 6 bases from J, the junction kept 5 bases outside the gene matches. As DNA, the CDR3 is TGTGCCAGCAGCCGTTGGACAGGGGGCAATGGCTACACCTTC. As protein: CASSRWTGGNGYTF.

The chain recombines TRBV11-3 with TRBJ2-3; possibly TRBD1 for D (6 bases). The CDR3 runs 16 residues. V gave up 6 bases and J gave up 0 bases, with 16 bases separating them. The germline V gene has CDR1 SGHNT and CDR2 YENEEA. The CDR3 DNA follows: TGTGCCAGCAGTTTTGCCGGGACAACTAGCACAGATACGCAGTATTTT. This encodes CASSFAGTTSTDTQYF.

CDR3 region: CASSVQGYEQYF. CDR3 DNA: TGTGCCAGCAGCGTTCAGGGGTACGAGCAGTACTTC. The V gene is TRBV14, the J gene TRBJ2-7; TRBD1 is a possible D gene (6 bases). Germline V gene data show CDR1 as SGHDN and CDR2 as FVKESK. V dropped 5 bases and J dropped 4 bases, with 9 bases sitting between them. This CDR3 comprises 12 residues.

This chain links TRBV4-3 with TRBJ2-5; 13 bases line up with TRBD2. The germline V gene has CDR1 LGHNA and CDR2 YSLEER. This CDR3 region has 18 residues. V was pared by 0 bases and J by 2 bases, with 6 bases of the junction left unmatched. The CDR3 DNA reads TGCGCCAGCAGCCAAGATCCCCTACTAGCGGGGGGGCAAGAGACCCAGTACTTC. Translation: CASSQDPLLAGGQETQYF.

This rearrangement joins TRBV6-5 to TRBJ2-6, with D tentatively TRBD1 (5 bases). Per the germline V gene, CDR1 is MNHEY and CDR2 is SVGAGI. The CDR3 is made up of 14 amino acids. The germline V and J ends were trimmed by 6 bases and 0 bases, with 6 bases remaining between them. The CDR3 reads CASRDNSGANVLTF. CDR3 nucleotide sequence: TGTGCCAGCAGGGACAACTCTGGGGCCAACGTCCTGACTTTC.

This chain connects TRBV29-1 to TRBJ2-7; tentative D call: TRBD2 (6 bases). This CDR3 is built from 11 residues. V lost 1 base and J lost 10, with 11 bases in between. In germline, CDR1 is SQVTM, CDR2 ANQGSEA. CDR3 region: CSVEVFGSQYF. CDR3 coding DNA: TGCAGCGTTGAAGTTTTCGGGAGCCAGTACTTC.

The chain links TRBV4-1 to TRBJ2-5, with D possibly TRBD1 on 5 matching bases. In germline, CDR1 is MGHRA, CDR2 YSYEKL. The CDR3 spans 13 residues. V was pared by 8 bases and J by 4 bases, with 14 bases between. The CDR3 loop reads CASARDGVETQYF. The DNA for the CDR3 is TGCGCCAGCGCCAGGGATGGGGTAGAGACCCAGTACTTC.

The J gene is TRBJ2-7, the V gene TRBV7-2; 9 nucleotides agree with TRBD2. This CDR3 contains 14 residues. After removal of 5 bases from V and 4 bases from J, the junction contained 6 bases not matched to a gene. Germline-derived CDR1 and CDR2 are SGHTA and FQGNSA. CDR3 DNA sequence: TGTGCCAGCAGCCGGGGACTAGCTGAGTACGAGCAGTACTTC. Translated: CASSRGLAEYEQYF.

Note on this clone: This specimen includes other DNA sequences encoding the same CDR3. V and J are TRBV6-1 and TRBJ2-7; D is perhaps TRBD2 (6 bases). CDR1 MNHNS and CDR2 SASEGT come from the germline V gene. This CDR3 is built from 15 residues. Trimming cost V 4 bases and J 2 bases, with 15 bases left between them. The CDR3 DNA reads TGTGCCAGCAGTGGAACGAGCGGGCAAACCTACGAGCAGTACTTC. Translating it yields CASSGTSGQTYEQYF.